The present TCR beta chain was sequenced within a study of blood T cell repertoires in COVID-19. TCRdb's table, derived via immunoSEQ multiplex PCR, lists solely in-frame clones and lacks some. Of more than 55,000 clones detected, 75% to 95% appear once; the ten largest clones hold about 17%. Germline assignment: CDR1 SGHRS and CDR2 YFSETQ. CDR3 length: 14 residues. V shed 6 bases and J shed 2 bases, with 9 bases lying between them. This receptor was obtained from a man aged 80 or over with acute or convalescent COVID-19. V and J are TRBV5-1 and TRBJ2-6; a possible D gene is TRBD2 (5 bases). Sequencing was performed on peripheral blood. The DNA of the CDR3 is TGCGCCAGCACCGTGGAGGCTGGGGCCAACGTCCTGACTTTC. Amino acid sequence: CASTVEAGANVLTF. Based on the CDR3 plus reference TRBV5-1 and TRBJ2-6, the full variable domain is KAGVTQTPRYLIKTRGQQVTLSCSPISGHRSVSWYQQTPGQGLQFLFEYFSETQRNKGNFPGRFSGRQFSNSRSEMNVSTLELGDSALYLCASTVEAGANVLTFGAGSRLTVL.